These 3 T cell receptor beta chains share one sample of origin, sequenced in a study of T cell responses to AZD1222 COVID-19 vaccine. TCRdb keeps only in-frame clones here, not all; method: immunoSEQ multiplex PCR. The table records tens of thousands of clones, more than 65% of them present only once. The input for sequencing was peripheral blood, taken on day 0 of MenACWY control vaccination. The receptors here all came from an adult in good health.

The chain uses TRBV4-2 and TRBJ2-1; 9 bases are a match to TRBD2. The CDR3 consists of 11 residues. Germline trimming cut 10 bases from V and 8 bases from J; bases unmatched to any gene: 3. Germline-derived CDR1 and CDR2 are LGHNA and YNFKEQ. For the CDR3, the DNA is TGTGCCACCCGCGGGGGGGATGAGCAGTTCTTC. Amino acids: CATRGGDEQFF.

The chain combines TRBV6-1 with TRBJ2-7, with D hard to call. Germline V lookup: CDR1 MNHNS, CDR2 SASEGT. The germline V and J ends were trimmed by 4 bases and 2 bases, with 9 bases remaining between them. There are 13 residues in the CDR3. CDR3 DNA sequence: TGTGCCAGCAGTGTAGCTAACACCTACGAGCAGTACTTC. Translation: CASSVANTYEQYF.

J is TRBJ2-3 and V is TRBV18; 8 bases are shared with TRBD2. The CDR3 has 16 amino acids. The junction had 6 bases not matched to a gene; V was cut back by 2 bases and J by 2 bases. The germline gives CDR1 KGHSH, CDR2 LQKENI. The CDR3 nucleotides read TGTGCCAGCTCACCAGGAGCGGGGGCCCTCACAGATACGCAGTATTTT. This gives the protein CASSPGAGALTDTQYF.